The 29 T cell receptor beta chains below all came from one sample that was sequenced in a study of shared clonotypes between healthy human individuals. Clones were read by immunoSEQ multiplex PCR, and TCRdb kept only the in-frame ones, dropping some. The sample lists over 2 million clones, about nine tenths seen once, with roughly 0.34% in the top ten. Sequencing was carried out using naive CD4+ T cells from PBMCs. This sample's subset: CD45RA+ positively selected. Receptors originate from a man aged 18-30 years in good health. Some clones in this sample may be carry-over from other donors' samples.

This chain uses TRBV5-1 with TRBJ2-7; TRBD1 aligns across 9 bases. Germline V lookup: CDR1 SGHRS, CDR2 YFSETQ. The trim removed 0 bases at V and 6 bases at J, leaving 7 bases unmatched. The CDR3 has 15 amino acids. The CDR3 DNA sequence: TGCGCCAGCAGCTTGGAGGGACAGGGATTGGGCGAGCAGTACTTC. It codes for CASSLEGQGLGEQYF.

Worth noting for this clone: This sample also contains other DNA sequences that code for the same CDR3. The rearrangement links TRBV5-1 to TRBJ2-1; 13 bases are shared with TRBD2. V was clipped by 0 bases and J by 1 base; unmatched bases: 1. The CDR3 totals 17 residues. Germline-derived CDR1 and CDR2 are SGHRS and YFSETQ. CDR3 loop: CASSLGLAGGSYNEQFF. For the CDR3, the DNA is TGCGCCAGCAGCTTGGGACTAGCGGGAGGTTCCTACAATGAGCAGTTCTTC.

The chain uses TRBV28 and TRBJ1-4; 8 nucleotides line up with TRBD1. J gave up 2 bases and V 6 bases, and 2 bases lay outside the gene matches. Germline CDR1 is MDHEN and CDR2 is SYDVKM. This CDR3 spans 14 amino acids. CDR3: CASRDRGTNEKLFF. CDR3 bases: TGTGCCAGCAGAGACAGGGGCACTAATGAAAAACTGTTTTTT.

This chain uses TRBV19 with TRBJ1-3; 9 bases align to TRBD1. The length of the CDR3 is 15 residues. V shed 4 bases and J 3 bases; nucleotides not matched to a gene: 4. The germline gives CDR1 LNHDA, CDR2 SQIVND (reference sequence). CDR3 DNA sequence: TGTGCCAGTAGTAGGGGACAGGGCTTTGGAAACACCATATATTTT. This gives the protein CASSRGQGFGNTIYF.

The rearrangement links TRBV9 to TRBJ2-3; D is undetermined. The CDR3 runs 14 residues. V was clipped by 0 bases and J by 4 bases, with 9 bases between them. The germline CDR1 and CDR2 sequences are SGDLS and YYNGEE. The CDR3 DNA reads TGTGCCAGCAGCGTAGCTGGCCACCCAGATACGCAGTATTTT. It specifies CASSVAGHPDTQYF.

The chain has TRBV2 and TRBJ2-2; D unresolved. This CDR3 has 14 residues. CDR1 is SNHLY and CDR2 is FYNNEI in the germline V gene. The V gene lost 3 bases and the J gene lost 4 bases, with 9 bases spanning the gap. CDR3 bases: TGTGCCAGCAGTGACCCGGGCCGCACCGGGGAGCTGTTTTTT. This encodes CASSDPGRTGELFF.

A word on this clone: Other DNA variants within this sample encode the same CDR3. The J gene is TRBJ1-1, the V gene TRBV5-1, with a weak D call TRBD1 (5 bases). Germline V gene lookup returns CDR1 SGHRS and CDR2 YFSETQ. The CDR3 totals 13 residues. V was pared by 1 base and J by 3 bases, with 7 bases between. The CDR3 DNA reads as TGCGCCAGCAGCTTGCAGGGAGACACTGAAGCTTTCTTT. This gives the protein CASSLQGDTEAFF.

V and J are TRBV2 and TRBJ1-2; a possible D gene is TRBD1 (6 bases). The length of the CDR3 is 14 residues. The V and J ends lost 1 base and 4 bases respectively, with 10 bases between them. The germline gives CDR1 SNHLY, CDR2 FYNNEI. CDR3 bases: TGTGCCAGCAGTGAAGACAGGGTGGGCTATGGCTACACCTTC. The encoded protein is CASSEDRVGYGYTF.

The rearrangement uses TRBV4-3 and TRBJ2-5; D may match TRBD1 or TRBD2 (6 bases each). This CDR3 has 18 amino acids. Per the germline V gene, CDR1 is LGHNA and CDR2 is YSLEER. V shed 0 bases and J shed 5 bases, with 22 bases lying between them. The CDR3 DNA is TGCGCCAGCAGCCAAGATCCCCGCACCGGCCGGGGGCGGGAGACCCAGTACTTC. This encodes CASSQDPRTGRGRETQYF.

This chain connects TRBV19 to TRBJ2-1, with 13 bases fitting TRBD2. Germline CDR1 is LNHDA and CDR2 is SQIVND (reference sequence). V lost 5 bases to trimming and J lost 4 bases; unmatched junction nucleotides: 5. The CDR3 sequence is 16 residues long. As DNA, the CDR3 is TGTGCCAGTAGTCCACGGACTAGCGGGGGTTACAATGAGCAGTTCTTC. As protein: CASSPRTSGGYNEQFF. Full variable domain (missing parts from reference TRBV19 and TRBJ2-1): DGGITQSPKYLFRKEGQNVTLSCEQNLNHDAMYWYRQDPGQGLRLIYYSQIVNDFQKGDIAEGYSVSREKKESFPLTVTSAQKNPTAFYLCASSPRTSGGYNEQFFGPGTRLTVL.

The chain uses TRBV19 and TRBJ1-2; weak D call: TRBD1 (6 bases). Germline V gene sequence: CDR1 LNHDA, CDR2 SQIVND (reference sequence). Trimming took off 3 bases at V and 2 bases at J, with 16 bases between the two ends. The CDR3 spans 16 residues. The CDR3: CASSIALGAPNYGYTF. The CDR3 DNA follows: TGTGCCAGTAGTATCGCTCTGGGGGCCCCCAACTATGGCTACACCTTC.

The sample holds a few counts of this clone. The V call is TRBV19, the J call TRBJ1-1; a possible D gene is TRBD1 (6 bases). The CDR3 sequence is 11 residues long. CDR1 LNHDA and CDR2 SQIVND come from the germline V gene (reference sequence). V shed 11 bases and J shed 4 bases, with 11 bases lying between them. The CDR3 nucleotides are TGTGCCTGCTGGACAGCCACTGAAGCTTTCTTT. Protein: CACWTATEAFF.

The chain couples TRBV29-1 to TRBJ2-5; D is perhaps TRBD2 (5 bases). Germline values: CDR1 SQVTM, CDR2 ANQGSEA. V lost 8 bases, J lost 1 base, and 14 bases lay in between. This CDR3 is 13 amino acids long. The CDR3 loop is CSLSRTSQETQYF. Written as DNA, the CDR3 is TGCAGCTTATCTCGGACTTCCCAAGAGACCCAGTACTTC. The entire variable domain, with the rest obtained from reference TRBV29-1 and TRBJ2-5, is as follows: SAVISQKPSRDICQRGTSLTIQCQVDSQVTMMFWYRQQPGQSLTLIATANQGSEATYESGFVIDKFPISRPNLTFSTLTVSNMSPEDSSIYLCSLSRTSQETQYFGPGTRLLVL.

This chain uses TRBV27 with TRBJ2-1, with TRBD2 matching over 8 bases. J gave up 1 base and V 4 bases, and 6 bases lay outside the gene matches. From germline, CDR1 is MNHEY and CDR2 SMNVEV (reference sequence). The CDR3 has 16 residues. CDR3 nucleotide sequence: TGTGCCAGCAGTTACCGGGAGGGCCTATCCTACAATGAGCAGTTCTTC. As protein: CASSYREGLSYNEQFF.

As DNA, the CDR3 is TGTGCCAGCAGCCTCACTAGCGAACAAGAGACCCAGTACTTC. This gives the protein CASSLTSEQETQYF. This chain links TRBV4-2 with TRBJ2-5; 7 nucleotides match TRBD2. From germline, CDR1 is LGHNA and CDR2 YNFKEQ. Germline trimming cut 4 bases from V and 2 bases from J; bases unmatched to any gene: 4. The CDR3 length is 14 residues.

This clone showed up just once. CDR3 residues: CASSPGTSIWGDEQYF. CDR3 DNA: TGTGCCAGCAGCCCAGGGACTAGCATCTGGGGCGACGAGCAGTACTTC. This chain uses TRBV9 with TRBJ2-7; 9 bases agree with TRBD2. The germline V gene has CDR1 SGDLS and CDR2 YYNGEE. Germline trimming cut 4 bases from V and 5 bases from J; bases unmatched to any gene: 13. The CDR3 length is 16 residues.

Details on this clone: This CDR3 is also generated by other DNA sequences in the sample. The rearrangement joins TRBV5-1 to TRBJ2-2, with D tentatively TRBD1 (5 bases). The germline CDR1 and CDR2 sequences are SGHRS and YFSETQ. This CDR3 is built from 13 residues. Trimming stripped 4 bases from V and 6 bases from J, with 10 bases between. The CDR3 DNA reads as TGCGCCAGCAGCATTCAGGGTTCCGGGGAGCTGTTTTTT. It is translated as CASSIQGSGELFF.

The chain carries TRBV5-1 and TRBJ2-1; 12 bases align to TRBD2. Per germline, CDR1 SGHRS and CDR2 YFSETQ. The CDR3 contains 17 residues. V lost 4 bases, J lost 9 bases, and 14 bases stayed unmatched. CDR3 amino acids: CASSLQGLAGTWGEQFF. Written as DNA, the CDR3 is TGCGCCAGCAGCCTCCAGGGACTAGCGGGCACATGGGGTGAGCAGTTCTTC.

There are a few counts of this clone. The CDR3, as DNA: TGCAGCGTTGAACCCGACAGGAGAGATGAGCAGTTCTTC. Protein sequence: CSVEPDRRDEQFF. The chain employs TRBV29-1 and TRBJ2-1; maybe TRBD1 (6 bases). This CDR3 has 13 amino acids. Germline CDR1 reads SQVTM; CDR2 reads ANQGSEA. The germline V and J ends were trimmed by 2 bases and 8 bases, with 13 bases remaining between them.

The genes are TRBV5-1 and TRBJ2-6, with a possible D match to TRBD2 (5 bases). The CDR3 sequence is 15 residues long. V was cut by 0 bases and J by 2 bases, with 6 bases left in between. The germline V gene encodes CDR1 SGHRS and CDR2 YFSETQ. CDR3 sequence reads: CASSLGETGANVLTF. As DNA, the CDR3 is TGCGCCAGCAGCTTGGGGGAGACTGGGGCCAACGTCCTGACTTTC.

The chain employs TRBV5-8 and TRBJ2-6, with D possibly TRBD1 on 6 matching bases. The V and J ends lost 0 bases and 2 bases respectively, with 12 bases between them. The CDR3 contains 17 residues. Germline V gene data show CDR1 as SGHTS and CDR2 as YDEGEE. CDR3 amino acids: CASSLVIGGAGANVLTF. CDR3 DNA: TGTGCCAGCAGCTTGGTTATTGGGGGCGCTGGGGCCAACGTCCTGACTTTC.

The rearrangement links TRBV6-1 to TRBJ2-7, with a tentative D call TRBD1 (9 bases). The CDR3 spans 20 residues. Germline V gene sequence: CDR1 MNHNS, CDR2 SASEGT. V lost 3 bases and J 2 bases, leaving 29 bases between the germline ends. This CDR3 reads CASSEGFGDRVTSGAYEQYF. CDR3 nucleotide sequence: TGTGCCAGCAGTGAGGGCTTCGGGGACAGGGTTACTAGCGGCGCCTACGAGCAGTACTTC.

As regards this clone: Within the sample, other DNA sequences also encode this same CDR3. The chain combines TRBV9 with TRBJ2-7, with D uncertain. Per germline, CDR1 SGDLS and CDR2 YYNGEE. CDR3 length: 14 residues. V lost 2 bases, J lost 2 bases, and 11 bases lay in between. The CDR3 sequence is CASSVGPLTYEQYF. For the CDR3, the DNA is TGTGCCAGCAGCGTCGGGCCACTAACCTACGAGCAGTACTTC. Together with reference TRBV9 and TRBJ2-7, the CDR3 gives the full variable domain: DSGVTQTPKHLITATGQRVTLRCSPRSGDLSVYWYQQSLDQGLQFLIQYYNGEERAKGNILERFSAQQFPDLHSELNLSSLELGDSALYFCASSVGPLTYEQYFGPGTRLTVT.

The V gene is TRBV30, the J gene TRBJ2-2; 7 nucleotides align to TRBD1. V was clipped by 3 bases and J by 4 bases; unmatched bases: 5. The length of the CDR3 is 14 residues. CDR1 GTSNPN and CDR2 SVGIG come from the germline V gene (reference sequence). The CDR3 DNA reads TGTGCCTGGAGGGGGACAGCCCTCACCGGGGAGCTGTTTTTT. This gives the protein CAWRGTALTGELFF.

The chain has TRBV27 and TRBJ1-5; no firm D call. The V end lost 6 bases, the J end lost 3 bases, and 9 bases lay between the germline ends. This CDR3 has 13 amino acids. Germline V gene data show CDR1 as MNHEY and CDR2 as SMNVEV (reference sequence). Here the CDR3 DNA reads TGTGCCAGCAGGGGCCAACTCAATCAGCCCCAGCATTTT. This codes for CASRGQLNQPQHF.

J is TRBJ2-5 and V is TRBV28; no clear D. The CDR3 runs 15 residues. Between the trimmed V and J ends, which lost 4 bases and 3 bases, there was a span of 15 bases. Germline V lookup: CDR1 MDHEN, CDR2 SYDVKM. CDR3: CASSSPPGREETQYF. DNA of the CDR3: TGTGCCAGCAGTTCGCCCCCTGGACGGGAAGAGACCCAGTACTTC.

This clone has a single count. The chain has TRBV25-1 and TRBJ2-7; 8 bases align to TRBD1. With V trimmed by 1 base and J by 1 base, 6 bases remained unmatched. The CDR3 contains 16 residues. Germline-derived CDR1 and CDR2 are MGHDK and SYGVNS. CDR3 amino acids: CASSESVRTGSYEQYF. CDR3 DNA sequence: TGTGCCAGCAGTGAATCGGTCAGGACAGGGTCCTACGAGCAGTACTTC.

CDR3 sequence (DNA): TGTGCCAGCAGTGACTCGACAGGCCGGGGCGGCTACACCTTC. This sequence encodes CASSDSTGRGGYTF. V gene TRBV6-4 combines with J gene TRBJ1-2; D is perhaps TRBD1 (6 bases). In germline, CDR1 is MRHNA, CDR2 SNTAGT. CDR3 size: 14 residues. Trimming left V 0 bases short and J 8 bases short, with 13 bases between.

This chain uses TRBV14 with TRBJ1-4, with D hard to call. Per the germline V gene, CDR1 is SGHDN and CDR2 is FVKESK. The CDR3 is 16 amino acids. The V and J ends lost 1 base and 8 bases respectively, with 17 bases between them. The CDR3 loop is CASSQVPPGSGEKLFF. As DNA, the CDR3 is TGTGCCAGCAGCCAAGTCCCTCCGGGCTCTGGGGAAAAACTGTTTTTT.